This TCR beta chain was sequenced for a study of blood T cell repertoires in COVID-19. J was trimmed by 5 bases and V by 5 bases; bases with no gene match: 9. The CDR3 sequence is 15 residues long. Germline V CDR1 and CDR2: MNHEY, SMNVEV (reference sequence). Clones were read by immunoSEQ multiplex PCR, and TCRdb kept only the in-frame ones, dropping some. The sample yields approximately 210,000 clones, more than 70% seen once. This sequence joins TRBV27 and TRBJ2-3, with 8 bases aligning to TRBD1. The sample comprised PBMCs or T cells enriched from blood (not recorded which). The TCR comes from a woman aged 18-29 years who had recovered from COVID-19. CDR3 in amino acids: CASSPYGQGGDTQYF. The DNA for the CDR3 is TGTGCCAGCAGTCCGTACGGACAGGGAGGAGATACGCAGTATTTT.